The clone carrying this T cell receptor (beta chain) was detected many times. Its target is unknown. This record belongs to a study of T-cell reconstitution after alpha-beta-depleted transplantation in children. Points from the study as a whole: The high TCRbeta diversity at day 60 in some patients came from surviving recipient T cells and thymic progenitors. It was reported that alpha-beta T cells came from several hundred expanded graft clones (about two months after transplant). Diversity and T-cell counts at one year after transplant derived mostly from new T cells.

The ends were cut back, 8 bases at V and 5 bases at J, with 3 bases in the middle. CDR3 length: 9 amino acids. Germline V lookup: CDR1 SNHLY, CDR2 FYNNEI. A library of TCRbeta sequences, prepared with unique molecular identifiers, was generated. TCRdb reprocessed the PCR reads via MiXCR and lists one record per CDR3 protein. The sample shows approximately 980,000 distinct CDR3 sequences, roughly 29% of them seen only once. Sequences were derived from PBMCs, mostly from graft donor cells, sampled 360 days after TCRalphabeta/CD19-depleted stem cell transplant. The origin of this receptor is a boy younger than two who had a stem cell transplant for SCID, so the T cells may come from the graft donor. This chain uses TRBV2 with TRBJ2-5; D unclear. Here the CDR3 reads CASEETQYF. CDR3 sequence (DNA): TGTGCCAGCGAGGAGACCCAGTACTTC.